This TCR beta chain was recorded in a study of T-cell memory formation after mild COVID-19 (dated by TCRdb to the early 2020s). In terms of the full investigation: TCR sequence clusters from the two donors were found to be largely donor specific. Two young, previously healthy adult volunteers made up the cohort, one male and one female. In two donors, T-cell clones that expanded and contracted after mild COVID-19 were tracked by sequencing TCRalpha and TCRbeta repertoires over time. The investigation overall reported the following: SARS-CoV-2 specificity was not confirmed for the second-wave clones peaking on day 37. Some responding clones were detected in pre-infection memory, which suggested that pre-existing cross-reactive memory T cells had joined the SARS-CoV-2 response. Balanced CD4/CD8 phenotypes were observed for clones contracting from day 15 to 85, whereas a bias towards CD4+ was observed for a second wave of clones expanding from day 15 to 37. Contracting CD4+ clones appeared mostly in the CM and EM memory subsets, whereas CD8+ clones were enriched in EMRA. Only two mild cases were covered in the study, and larger cohorts including severe cases with pre-infection samples were considered necessary.

The instrument was an Illumina NovaSeq 6000. Using 5'RACE with constant-segment primers, TCRalpha and TCRbeta cDNA libraries were constructed, with sample barcodes and unique molecular identifiers added in the process. Trizol reagent was used to extract RNA from every sample. The libraries were amplified in two PCR steps, and the second step added a second sample barcode and Illumina TruSeq adapters. The libraries were sequenced on an Illumina NovaSeq using 2 x 150 bp paired-end reads. The study's processing was this. The reads were demultiplexed and collapsed into UMI-guided consensus sequences using migec v1.2.7. Using mixcr v2.1.11, UMI consensuses were aligned to TRA and TRB V and J templates and then assembled into clonotypes. Expanded or contracted clonotypes were those called significant by both edgeR and NoisET, with noise models trained on biological replicates. For edgeR calls, a false discovery rate-adjusted p below 0.01 and a log2 fold-change threshold of 1 were applied. As an exploratory analysis of dynamics, max-normalized trajectories of the 1000 most abundant clonotypes were examined by PCA with hierarchical clustering. Separately sequenced CD4+ and CD8+ repertoires were used to assign a CD4 or CD8 phenotype to each responding clone. TCRdb passed the public sequencing reads through fastp at Q25 and MiXCR, retaining productive beta sequences. Every distinct CDR3 protein forms one entry, paired with its most common genes and DNA. The V and J calls reflect TCRdb's pipeline rather than the authors' work. The sample table lists approximately 500,000 distinct CDR3 sequences, more than 20% of them with a count of one. The ten largest clones add up to around 12% of the sample.

Only a few counts were recorded for this clonotype. It lacks a known antigen. No much larger clone exists at a distance of one base, and base qualities are not known. Ficoll-Paque density gradient centrifugation was used to isolate PBMCs. Trimming takes 2 bases off V and 2 bases off J; junction bases not matched to a gene: 5. The CDR3 starts with the cysteine, ends with the phenylalanine, and has 15 residues. The sequence is cut down to CDR3 DNA, 45 bases in frame from base 1. CDR1 and CDR2, per the germline V gene (reference sequence), are DFQATT and SNEGSKA. The sample consisted of PBMCs or a T cell subset sorted from them (not recorded which). The receptor was isolated from an adult woman who had mild COVID-19 (a few samples of this study predate the infection). The sample titles of this study are shuffled in the database, so cell type and time point are left out; the donor was told from shared clones. The sequence links TRBV20-1 to TRBJ1-1; a stretch of 10 junction bases matches TRBD1. DNA sequence: TGCAGTGCTAGACCGAGGACAGGGGGAAACACTGAAGCTTTCTTT. Translated, this is CSARPRTGGNTEAFF.